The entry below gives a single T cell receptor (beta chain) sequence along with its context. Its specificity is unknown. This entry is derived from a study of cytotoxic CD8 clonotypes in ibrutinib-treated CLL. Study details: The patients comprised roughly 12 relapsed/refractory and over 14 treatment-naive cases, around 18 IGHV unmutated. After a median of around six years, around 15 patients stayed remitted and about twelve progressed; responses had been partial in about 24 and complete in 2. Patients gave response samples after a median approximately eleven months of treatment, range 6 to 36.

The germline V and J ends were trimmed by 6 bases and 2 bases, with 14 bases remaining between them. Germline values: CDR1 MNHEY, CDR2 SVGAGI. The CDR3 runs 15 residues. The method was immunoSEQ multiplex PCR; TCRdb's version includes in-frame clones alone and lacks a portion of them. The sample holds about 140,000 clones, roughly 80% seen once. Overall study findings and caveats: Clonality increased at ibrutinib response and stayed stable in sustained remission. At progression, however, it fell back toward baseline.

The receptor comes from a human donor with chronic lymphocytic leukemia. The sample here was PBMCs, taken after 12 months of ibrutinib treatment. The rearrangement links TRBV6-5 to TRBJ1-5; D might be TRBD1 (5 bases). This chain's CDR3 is CASSRGWGGNQPQHF. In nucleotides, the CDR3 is TGTGCCAGCAGCAGAGGCTGGGGGGGCAATCAGCCCCAGCATTTT.